This TCR beta chain was sequenced in a study of blood T cell repertoires in COVID-19. Study in general: The analysed material was cDNA or gDNA that came from T cells, B-cell-depleted T cells, or PBMCs.

Clones were sequenced by immunoSEQ multiplex PCR, and TCRdb holds only the in-frame ones, with some missing. The repertoire holds some 55,000 clones, with around four fifths as singletons. CDR1 and CDR2 (germline): LGHNT, FRNRAP. The V and J ends lost 5 bases and 4 bases respectively, with 29 bases between them. The CDR3 covers 19 residues. This clonotype originated in a woman aged 60 to 75 with acute or convalescent COVID-19. The chain recombines TRBV12-5 with TRBJ1-2; D gene ambiguous. Material: peripheral blood. The CDR3: CASGTGLWQPNLPTYGYTF. CDR3 nucleotide sequence: TGTGCTAGTGGTACCGGGTTGTGGCAGCCAAATTTACCGACCTATGGCTACACCTTC.